The present TCR beta chain was sequenced within a study of metastatic and nonmetastatic thyroid tumors. As for the study in general: Samples came from malignant and benign thyroid patients, and repertoires were compared across blood and tumor or nodule tissue.

Original methodology: To classify distant metastasis in papillary thyroid cancer, a model was built from CDR3 differences across clinicopathological groups. TCRdb used MiXCR to call clones anew from the PCR reads. The V and J calls reflect TCRdb's pipeline rather than the authors' work. Of fewer than 10,000 clones in the sample, 44% were seen once. The study's findings and limits: Malignant thyroid tumors reportedly exceeded benign nodules significantly in TCR beta diversity, with the difference appearing in blood and tumor.

The V gene lost 4 bases and the J gene lost 3 bases, with 15 bases spanning the gap. Germline V gene sequence: CDR1 SGHDN, CDR2 FVKESK. The CDR3 consists of 15 residues. Concerning this clone: What it binds is unknown.

Thyroid surgery took place with no prior treatment in any patient. This receptor was identified in a male donor with papillary thyroid cancer or a benign thyroid nodule (not recorded which). Some clones in this sample may be carry-over from other donors' samples. This chain connects TRBV14 to TRBJ1-2; D might be TRBD1 (6 bases). Sequenced: tumor tissue. In DNA, the CDR3 is TGTGCCAGCAGCCCCTTGAGGACAGCCGACTATGGCTACACCTTC. Amino acids: CASSPLRTADYGYTF.